These T cell receptor beta chains were read from a single sample in a study of shared clonotypes between healthy human individuals. Measured with immunoSEQ multiplex PCR; TCRdb has only the in-frame clones, and not every one. The data contain hundreds of thousands of clones, about 95% of them singletons. Material: naive CD4+ T cells sorted from blood. The receptors derive from a woman under 40 in good health. The CDR3 runs from the conserved cysteine through the conserved F or W. A D gene is named only where the DNA matches it firmly. The size of a clone is reported for some rows only, either as once, few or many, or as a class for expanded clones.

clone_size	v_call	j_call	d_call	cdr3_nt	cdr3_aa
NA	TRBV13	TRBJ1-3	TRBD1	TGTGCCAGCAGCCGTCCCGGACAGGCAAGAAACACCATATATTTT	CASSRPGQARNTIYF
NA	TRBV6-6	TRBJ1-2	TRBD1	TGTGCCAGCACCGAAACAGGGGGCTATGGCTACACCTTC	CASTETGGYGYTF
NA	TRBV27	TRBJ2-1	NA	TGTGCCAGCAGTTTATCGACGGGGGCTGACAATGAGCAGTTCTTC	CASSLSTGADNEQFF
NA	TRBV6-6	TRBJ1-1	NA	TGTGCCAGCAGTTACGCAGGGAACACTGAAGCTTTCTTT	CASSYAGNTEAFF
NA	TRBV27	TRBJ2-1	NA	TGTGCCAGCAGTCTAACAGGGATTAGTGATGAGCAGTTCTTC	CASSLTGISDEQFF
NA	TRBV28	TRBJ2-7	NA	TGTGCCAGCAGTTCTGGAACCTACGAGCAGTACTTC	CASSSGTYEQYF
NA	TRBV15	TRBJ1-1	NA	TGTGCCACCAGCAGAGATAACCGGCCAGGGTTTTCTGAAGCTTTCTTT	CATSRDNRPGFSEAFF
NA	TRBV2	TRBJ1-1	TRBD1	TGTGCCAGCAAGGTCCAGGACAGGAGGACTGAAGCTTTCTTT	CASKVQDRRTEAFF
NA	TRBV14	TRBJ2-1	NA	TGTGCCAGCAGCCTATACAATGAGCAGTTCTTC	CASSLYNEQFF
NA	TRBV5-6	TRBJ1-3	TRBD1	TGTGCCAGCAGCTCCGTGGGACAGGGGATAAACACCATATATTTT	CASSSVGQGINTIYF
NA	TRBV2	TRBJ2-7	NA	TGTGCCAGCAGAGGGGGGCCAGGGAACTCCTACGAGCAGTACTTC	CASRGGPGNSYEQYF
NA	TRBV29-1	TRBJ2-1	NA	TGCAGCGTCACCCGGAGGGCCGAGTGTGAGGAGCAGTTCTTC	CSVTRRAECEEQFF
NA	TRBV5-1	TRBJ2-3	NA	TGCGCCAGCAGCTCAGGACAGAGCACAGATACGCAGTATTTT	CASSSGQSTDTQYF
NA	TRBV7-8	TRBJ2-6	NA	TGTGCCAGCAGCTTATGGCCAGAGAGCTCTGGGGCCAACGTCCTGACTTTC	CASSLWPESSGANVLTF
NA	TRBV7-2	TRBJ2-1	TRBD2	TGTGCCAGCAGCTTACGGGGCGGGAGTACCGGCAATGAGCAGTTCTTC	CASSLRGGSTGNEQFF
NA	TRBV29-1	TRBJ2-7	NA	TGCAGCGTCTCCCAGGCGTCCACTGGCGAGCAGTACTTC	CSVSQASTGEQYF
NA	TRBV28	TRBJ2-7	NA	TGTGCCAGCAGTATTGAACTTGGGGTTTACGAGCAGTACTTC	CASSIELGVYEQYF
NA	TRBV29-1	TRBJ2-5	TRBD1	TGCAGCGCCGGAGGGGGGACAGGGGAGACCCAGTACTTC	CSAGGGTGETQYF
NA	TRBV19	TRBJ1-2	TRBD1	TGTGCCAGTAGCGCGGGACAGCCCTTTTCCTATGGCTACACCTTC	CASSAGQPFSYGYTF
NA	TRBV18	TRBJ2-3	NA	TGTGCCAGCTCACCACCCCTAAGGGCCCCCACAGATACGCAGTATTTT	CASSPPLRAPTDTQYF
NA	TRBV10-3	TRBJ2-1	TRBD2	TGTGCCATCAGCTGGACTAGCTCCAACAATGAGCAGTTCTTC	CAISWTSSNNEQFF
NA	TRBV27	TRBJ2-7	NA	TGTGCCAGCAGCGGTACACCTGAGAGCTGGCGCGAGCAGTACTTC	CASSGTPESWREQYF
NA	TRBV7-2	TRBJ2-7	TRBD2	TGTGCCAGCAGCGTCCAAGTAGCGGGACCCCACGAGCAGTACTTC	CASSVQVAGPHEQYF
NA	TRBV10-2	TRBJ1-5	NA	TGCGCCAGCAGTGAATCACCTCATCAGCCCCAGCATTTT	CASSESPHQPQHF
NA	TRBV28	TRBJ2-5	NA	TGTGCCAGCAGTTTTGGTTCGGGGCGAGCAGGGAAAGAGACCCAGTACTTC	CASSFGSGRAGKETQYF
NA	TRBV7-3	TRBJ2-1	NA	TGTGCCAGCAGCTCCACCGGATCCCCCTACAATGAGCAGTTCTTC	CASSSTGSPYNEQFF
NA	TRBV19	TRBJ2-5	NA	TGTGCCAGTAGTATAGATCTATTGAGCGGACAAGAGACCCAGTACTTC	CASSIDLLSGQETQYF
once	TRBV28	TRBJ1-1	NA	TGTGCCAGCCACAGTTTTATTCTGGGGTTTACTGAAGCTTTCTTT	CASHSFILGFTEAFF
NA	TRBV7-2	TRBJ2-3	NA	TGTGCCAGCAGCTTGACGGGGGGCGGGAGAGGAACAGATACGCAGTATTTT	CASSLTGGGRGTDTQYF
once	TRBV7-2	TRBJ2-1	NA	TGTGCCAGCAGCTTAGGACATGGGGGTTACAATGAGCAGTTCTTC	CASSLGHGGYNEQFF
NA	TRBV29-1	TRBJ1-5	TRBD1	TGCAGCGTCGGGACAGCAAATCAGCCCCAGCATTTT	CSVGTANQPQHF
NA	TRBV5-1	TRBJ2-7	NA	TGCGCCAGCAGCCGCAGGTACCCTCTGCGGCACTACTACGAGCAGTACTTC	CASSRRYPLRHYYEQYF
NA	TRBV11-2	TRBJ2-7	TRBD1	TGTGCCAGCAGACAAACCGGGACAGGGAACGAGCAGTACTTC	CASRQTGTGNEQYF
NA	TRBV10-3	TRBJ2-7	NA	TGTGCCATCAGTGAGGGCCCGGGGATAGGGGCCTACGAGCAGTACTTC	CAISEGPGIGAYEQYF
NA	TRBV7-2	TRBJ2-1	NA	TGTGCCAGCAGCTTAGGTGGGCAGGGGTTTTACAATGAGCAGTTCTTC	CASSLGGQGFYNEQFF
NA	TRBV11-2	TRBJ1-2	NA	TGTGCCAGCAGCTTAGTGGCTCCGTCGCGCCATGGCTACACCTTC	CASSLVAPSRHGYTF
NA	TRBV5-4	TRBJ2-3	TRBD2	TGTGCCAGCAGCTTCCGGGGGGGACTAGACCTAGATACGCAGTATTTT	CASSFRGGLDLDTQYF
NA	TRBV6-5	TRBJ2-1	NA	TGTGCCAGCGTTGGGGAGTTGGGTGAGCAGTTCTTC	CASVGELGEQFF
NA	TRBV7-9	TRBJ1-1	NA	TGTGCCAGCAGCTTGAAGGACCCCCGGGGAACTGAAGCTTTCTTT	CASSLKDPRGTEAFF
NA	TRBV5-1	TRBJ2-1	TRBD2	TGCGCCAGCAGTGGTAGCGGGGGGAGCTCCTACAATGAGCAGTTCTTC	CASSGSGGSSYNEQFF
NA	TRBV6-6	TRBJ1-2	NA	TGTGCCAGCAGCCTAGGGGGGTATGGCTACACCTTC	CASSLGGYGYTF
NA	TRBV6-1	TRBJ2-3	TRBD2	TGTGCCAGCACCGATGGGGTAGCGGGTCGAGATACGCAGTATTTT	CASTDGVAGRDTQYF
NA	TRBV5-6	TRBJ2-7	NA	TGTGCCAGCAGCCTAATGACAGGTACGGCGTACGAGCAGTACTTC	CASSLMTGTAYEQYF
NA	TRBV5-4	TRBJ2-4	NA	TGTGCCAGCAGCGGCAAGGGGCAAAAGATGGGGGCCAAAAACATTCAGTACTTC	CASSGKGQKMGAKNIQYF
NA	TRBV28	TRBJ2-3	NA	TGTGCCAGCAGGGTGGGAGCGCGCCCAGATACGCAGTATTTT	CASRVGARPDTQYF
NA	TRBV11-2	TRBJ2-7	NA	TGTGCCAGCGCCCTCGACTTCTACGAGCAGTACTTC	CASALDFYEQYF
NA	TRBV14	TRBJ2-1	TRBD2	TGTGCCAGCAGCCCCTCCGGGACTAGCGGGAGGGGTGAGCAGTTCTTC	CASSPSGTSGRGEQFF
NA	TRBV4-1	TRBJ2-5	TRBD1	TGCGCCAGCAGCCAAAGGGACAGGAGCCAAGAGACCCAGTACTTC	CASSQRDRSQETQYF
NA	TRBV18	TRBJ2-1	NA	TGTGCCAGCTCACCCCCCACTAGGGCTGAGCAGTTCTTC	CASSPPTRAEQFF
once	TRBV28	TRBJ1-5	NA	TGTGCCAGCAGTTTAAATTCGCAGGCCCAGATGCCCCAGCATTTT	CASSLNSQAQMPQHF
once	TRBV14	TRBJ2-1	TRBD2	TGTGCCAGCAGCCAAGATCGCCCTAGGCTAGCGGGATCCTACAATGAGCAGTTCTTC	CASSQDRPRLAGSYNEQFF
NA	TRBV28	TRBJ2-1	NA	TGTGCCAGCAGTTTCTCCAGAAACAATGAGCAGTTCTTC	CASSFSRNNEQFF
once	TRBV28	TRBJ2-2	NA	TGTGCCAGCAGTTTAGGTAGTGAGGGGACAGGGGAGCTGTTTTTT	CASSLGSEGTGELFF
NA	TRBV19	TRBJ1-5	NA	TGTGCCAGTAGTTCCTCCCCCCCGGCAAGCAATCAGCCCCAGCATTTT	CASSSSPPASNQPQHF
few	TRBV5-1	TRBJ2-7	TRBD2	TGCGCCAGCGGAAAAACTAGCGGTTCCTACGAGCAGTACTTC	CASGKTSGSYEQYF
NA	TRBV28	TRBJ1-1	TRBD1	TGTGCCACACAGGGGGCTAGGACTGAAGCTTTCTTT	CATQGARTEAFF